This TCR beta chain comes out of a study of blood T cells in healthy people across ages (dated by TCRdb to the mid-2010s). Background on the whole study: In model experiments, template switching captured roughly one uniquely barcoded TCR beta cDNA molecule for every two T cells. To avoid experimental bias, donors of different ages were spread randomly across the sequencing lanes. The donors were divided into four age groups: young (average around 15 years), middle-aged (roughly 40), aged (around 67) and long-lived (82). Using the same blood draw, the study looked at two additional independent replicas of 1 million unique cDNA reads for two donors, one aged 18 to 30 and the other aged 80 or older. The study measured age-related changes in TCR beta repertoire diversity using deep sequencing normalized with unique cDNA molecular identifiers. The paper as a whole reports these results and caveats: The CMV infection status of donors was not known, potentially confounding age-related changes in expanded clonotypes. Since profiling was done on bulk unsorted PBMCs, naive and antigen-experienced compartments could not be conclusively compared. Estimates of total diversity based on one million sequenced T cells were considered lower bounds and underestimates. Compared with the aged group, the long-lived group had more naive CD4+ T cells, fewer expanded clones and increased TCR diversity, suggesting age selection. Observed TCR beta diversity per million T cells fell roughly linearly with age, and a significant reduction was already apparent by age around 40. There was a strong correlation between observed TCR beta diversity and the percentage of naive T cells measured by flow cytometry.

This clonotype was picked up a small number of times. The target of this receptor is not known. The sample holds no much larger clone one base away, and base qualities are not on file. The donors were roughly 40 Caucasian individuals from Russia, aged roughly 6 to 100 years, who were systemically healthy. Each donor gave around 9.8 milliliters of peripheral blood, collected into EDTA-treated Vacutainer tubes. Ficoll-Paque density-gradient centrifugation was used to isolate PBMCs, with at least 6 million obtained per sample. Total RNA was extracted from PBMCs with Trizol reagent, with at least 6 micrograms obtained per sample. Naive CD45RAhigh/CD27high T cell percentages were measured by flow cytometry on a PBMC aliquot from every donor. The CDR3 starts with the cysteine, ends with the phenylalanine, and has 15 residues. The only DNA kept is the CDR3, 45 bases in frame from the first base. Library generation was performed with 5' RACE. Sequencing used an Illumina HiSeq 2500. The second PCR ran for roughly 6 to 11 cycles and used a J-beta primer mix along with a sample-barcoded 5' primer. A template-switch 5' adaptor carrying 12 random nucleotides introduced a unique molecular identifier onto each TCR beta cDNA molecule. Each sample yielded at least 3 million CDR3-containing paired-end reads. All of the RNA was converted into first-strand cDNA using the Mint cDNA synthesis kit, with a TRBC-specific oligonucleotide serving as the primer. All cDNA was treated with uracil-DNA glycosylase and then went through a first 18-cycle PCR with the universal primers M1SS and BC2_uni_R. Concerning the study's data processing: Each sample was normalized by randomly selecting 1 million high-quality reads, each carrying a distinct molecular identifier. Reads sharing molecular identifiers were discarded rather than binned into consensus sequences. MiTCR, with a Q25 quality threshold and the strictest error-elimination algorithm, was used for CDR3 identification, clonotype clustering and error correction. Lower-bound total TCR beta diversity was estimated with a nonparametric unseen species model using Euler transformation. TCRdb itself trimmed the public reads at Q25 with fastp, ran MiXCR and retained productive beta chains. Identical CDR3 protein sequences are pooled into one entry, listed with their most common genes and DNA. TCRdb, not the authors, supplied the V and J calls. The sample table holds some 1.7 million distinct CDR3 sequences, of which 28% were seen once. The ten top clones hold less than 9.5% of the sample.

The sequencing sample was made of blood. This receptor chain uses TRBV12-3 or TRBV12-4 and TRBJ2-5; a weak D assignment points to TRBD2 (6 bases agree). The DNA end is a closer match to TRBJ2-7, so the J assignment may be wrong. This receptor was taken from a woman aged 25-40 years in good health. This receptor carries the CDR3 CASSLSGASRYEQYF. The sequenced DNA: TGTGCCAGCAGTTTGTCGGGAGCCTCCCGGTACGAGCAGTACTTC.